The TCR beta chain described here comes from a study of blood T cell repertoires in COVID-19. As for the study in general: Samples representing acute and convalescent COVID-19 were sourced from the United States, Italy and Spain.

Generated by immunoSEQ multiplex PCR, the TCRdb table keeps only in-frame clones and is missing some. The sample has some 150,000 clones; around nine tenths are singletons. The receptor was derived from a woman between 40 and 55 years old with acute or convalescent COVID-19. Source material: peripheral blood.

The CDR3 DNA sequence: TGTGCCAGTACACAAGCCGGGGAGCTGTTTTTT. Translating it yields CASTQAGELFF. The chain has TRBV19 and TRBJ2-2; D not resolved. V was shortened by 7 bases and J by 6 bases, with 6 bases between the two germline ends. The CDR3 runs 11 residues. The V gene's germline CDR1 is LNHDA and CDR2 SQIVND (reference sequence).